The TCR beta chain described here comes from a study of identical twins. Every one of the donors was a healthy Caucasian. TCRdb recomputed calls from the 5' RACE reads with MiXCR, one row per CDR3 protein. Of around 1.7 million distinct CDR3 sequences in the sample, about 31% were seen once. For this clonotype: Its target is not known.

V was cut by 0 bases and J by 11 bases, with 8 bases left in between. CDR3 length: 12 residues. The germline gives CDR1 MNHEY, CDR2 SMNVEV (reference sequence). Whole-study results and caveats: Donors were not followed over many years; analysis was cross-sectional. Out-of-frame alpha sequences shared by twins were enriched for low generation probability.

The chain combines TRBV27 with TRBJ1-5, with a possible D match to TRBD1 (6 bases). This receptor was obtained from a newborn girl in good health. The sample taken for sequencing was cord blood. The CDR3 spells CASSLSGGAQHF. CDR3 DNA sequence: TGTGCCAGCAGTTTATCAGGGGGGGCCCAGCATTTT.